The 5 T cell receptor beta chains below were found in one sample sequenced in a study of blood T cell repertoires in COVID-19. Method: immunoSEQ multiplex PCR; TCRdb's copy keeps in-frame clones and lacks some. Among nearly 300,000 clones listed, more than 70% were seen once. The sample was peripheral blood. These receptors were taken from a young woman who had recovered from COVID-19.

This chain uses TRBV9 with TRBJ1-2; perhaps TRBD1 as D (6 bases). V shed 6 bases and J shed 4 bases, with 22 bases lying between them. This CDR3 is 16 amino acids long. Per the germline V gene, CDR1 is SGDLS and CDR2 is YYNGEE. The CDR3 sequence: CASNQSPGHTLYGYTF. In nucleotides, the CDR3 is TGTGCCAGCAACCAATCTCCGGGACACACACTCTATGGCTACACCTTC.

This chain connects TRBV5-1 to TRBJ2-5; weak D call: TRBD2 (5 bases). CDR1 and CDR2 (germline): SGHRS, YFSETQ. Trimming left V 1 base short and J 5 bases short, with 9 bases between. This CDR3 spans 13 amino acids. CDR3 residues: CASSLRRRETQYF. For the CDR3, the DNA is TGCGCCAGCAGCTTGAGGAGGCGGGAGACCCAGTACTTC. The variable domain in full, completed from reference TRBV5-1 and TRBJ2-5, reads KAGVTQTPRYLIKTRGQQVTLSCSPISGHRSVSWYQQTPGQGLQFLFEYFSETQRNKGNFPGRFSGRQFSNSRSEMNVSTLELGDSALYLCASSLRRRETQYFGPGTRLLVL.

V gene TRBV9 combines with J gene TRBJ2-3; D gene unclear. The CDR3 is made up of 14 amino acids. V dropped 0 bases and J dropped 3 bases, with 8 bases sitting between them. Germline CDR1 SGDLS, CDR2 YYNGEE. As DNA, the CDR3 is TGTGCCAGCAGCGTAGTATCGCAGACAGATACGCAGTATTTT. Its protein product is CASSVVSQTDTQYF.

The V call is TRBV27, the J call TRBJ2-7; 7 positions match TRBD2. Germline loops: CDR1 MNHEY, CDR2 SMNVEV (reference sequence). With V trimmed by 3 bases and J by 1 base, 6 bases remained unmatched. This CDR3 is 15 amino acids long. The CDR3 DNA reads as TGTGCCAGCAGTTTTTCGCTAGCGGCGTCCTACGAGCAGTACTTC. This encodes CASSFSLAASYEQYF.

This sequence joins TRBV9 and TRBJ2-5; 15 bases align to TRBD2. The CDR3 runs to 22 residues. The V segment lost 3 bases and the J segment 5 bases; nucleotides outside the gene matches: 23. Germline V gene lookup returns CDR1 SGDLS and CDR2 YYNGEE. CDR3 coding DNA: TGTGCCAGCAGCGAGGGGACTAGCGGGGGGCGCGGGTCCATTCTGGATGGGGAGACCCAGTACTTC. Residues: CASSEGTSGGRGSILDGETQYF.